These T cell receptor beta chains were read from a single sample in a study of CD4 and CD8 cells across lung adenocarcinoma regions. TCRdb re-called the PCR reads through MiXCR, storing one row per CDR3 protein. This sample carries 13,000 or so distinct CDR3 sequences, approximately 56% of them seen once, and the ten largest clones take under 40%. The sequencing input was CD8+ T cells from the margin of a lung tumor. These receptors were obtained from a female donor with lung adenocarcinoma. The CD4 and CD8 labels of this study may be unreliable. Each CDR3 is given with its conserved first and last residue. D genes are given only for firm matches. Not every row has a clone size; where given, it reads once, few, many or a size class.

D gene: -; J gene: TRBJ2-3; clone size: -; V gene: TRBV6-1; CDR3 protein: CASSALLIKDIQYF; CDR3 DNA: TGTGCCAGCTCGGCGCTGTTAATCAAAGATATTCAGTACTTT
D gene: -; J gene: TRBJ2-5; clone size: -; V gene: TRBV11-2; CDR3 protein: CASSLDRLWTQETQYF; CDR3 DNA: TGTGCCAGCAGCTTAGATAGGTTGTGGACCCAAGAGACCCAGTACTTC
D gene: -; J gene: TRBJ2-4; clone size: -; V gene: TRBV27; CDR3 protein: CGGTGLGVKNIQYF; CDR3 DNA: TGTGGCGGCACGGGGCTGGGAGTCAAAAACATTCAGTACTTC
D gene: TRBD1; J gene: TRBJ1-3; clone size: many; V gene: TRBV6-1; CDR3 protein: CATVIGQGGNTIYF; CDR3 DNA: TGTGCCACCGTAATCGGACAGGGGGGAAACACCATATATTTT
D gene: TRBD2; J gene: TRBJ2-5; clone size: -; V gene: TRBV6-1; CDR3 protein: CASRGSGGPDQETQYF; CDR3 DNA: TGTGCCAGCAGGGGGAGCGGGGGCCCAGACCAAGAGACCCAGTACTTT
D gene: TRBD2; J gene: TRBJ2-7; clone size: -; V gene: TRBV7-2; CDR3 protein: CASSSRGVYNEQYF; CDR3 DNA: TGTGCCAGCAGCTCGCGGGGGGTCTACAATGAGCAGTACTTC
D gene: -; J gene: TRBJ2-1; clone size: few; V gene: TRBV6-1; CDR3 protein: CASSLSATNEQFF; CDR3 DNA: TGTGCCAGCAGTCTGAGCGCCACCAATGAGCAGTTCTTC
D gene: -; J gene: TRBJ1-4; clone size: once; V gene: TRBV5-1; CDR3 protein: CASSFGGNQEKLFF; CDR3 DNA: TGCGCCAGCAGCTTTGGGGGGAACCAGGAAAAACTGTTTTTT
D gene: TRBD2; J gene: TRBJ2-2; clone size: -; V gene: TRBV27; CDR3 protein: CASSLSGTILTGELFF; CDR3 DNA: TGTGCCAGCAGTTTATCCGGGACTATACTAACCGGGGAGCTGTTTTTT
D gene: TRBD1; J gene: TRBJ2-1; clone size: many; V gene: TRBV10-1; CDR3 protein: CASSELGTGGVRFF; CDR3 DNA: TGCGCCAGCAGTGAGCTGGGGACAGGGGGCGTTCGGTTCTTC
D gene: -; J gene: TRBJ2-1; clone size: -; V gene: TRBV27; CDR3 protein: CASSFPGSHNEQFF; CDR3 DNA: TGTGCCAGCAGTTTCCCGGGGTCACACAATGAGCAGTTCTTC
D gene: TRBD2; J gene: TRBJ2-5; clone size: -; V gene: TRBV6-1; CDR3 protein: CASGGSGGPDPETQYF; CDR3 DNA: TGTGCCAGCGGGGGTAGCGGGGGCCCAGACCCAGAGACGCAGTACTTT
D gene: -; J gene: TRBJ1-2; clone size: medium-sized; V gene: TRBV6-1; CDR3 protein: CASSPRRGEAGYTF; CDR3 DNA: TGTGCCAGCAGTCCACGCCGGGGGGAGGCAGGCTACACCTTC
D gene: -; J gene: TRBJ2-4; clone size: once; V gene: TRBV10-2; CDR3 protein: CASRERPGAKDTQYF; CDR3 DNA: TGCGCCAGCAGAGAGCGGCCGGGGGCCAAAGACACTCAGTACTTC
D gene: -; J gene: TRBJ2-7; clone size: -; V gene: TRBV10-3; CDR3 protein: CATSGQFSYEQYF; CDR3 DNA: TGTGCCACGAGTGGACAGTTCTCCTACGAGCAGTACTTC
D gene: -; J gene: TRBJ2-5; clone size: -; V gene: TRBV6-5; CDR3 protein: CARSYRGSNPETQYF; CDR3 DNA: TGTGCCAGGAGTTACCGGGGCAGTAACCCAGAGACCCAGTATTTC
D gene: TRBD2; J gene: TRBJ2-3; clone size: -; V gene: TRBV6-1; CDR3 protein: CASSDPAGGGYNEQYF; CDR3 DNA: TGTGCCAGCAGTGATCCAGCGGGGGGCGGTTACAATGAGCAGTATTTT
D gene: -; J gene: TRBJ2-1; clone size: many; V gene: TRBV12-3/TRBV12-4; CDR3 protein: CASSLVGEQFF; CDR3 DNA: TGTGCCAGCAGTTTAGTGGGTGAGCAGTTCTTC
D gene: TRBD2; J gene: TRBJ2-5; clone size: many; V gene: TRBV3-1; CDR3 protein: CASSRSRLAGEWQETQYF; CDR3 DNA: TGTGCCAGCAGCCGCTCGCGACTAGCGGGGGAGTGGCAAGAGACCCAGTACTTC
D gene: -; J gene: TRBJ2-3; clone size: -; V gene: TRBV6-1; CDR3 protein: CASSEAGATDTQYF; CDR3 DNA: TGTGCCAGCAGTGAAGCCGGGGCGACAGACACTCAGTATTTC
D gene: -; J gene: TRBJ2-1; clone size: medium-sized; V gene: TRBV6-5; CDR3 protein: CASSSPSSNEQFF; CDR3 DNA: TGTGCCAGCAGTTCGCCTAGTAGCAATGAGCAGTTCTTC
D gene: TRBD2; J gene: TRBJ2-3; clone size: -; V gene: TRBV7-2; CDR3 protein: CASSLGSYSGTDTQYF; CDR3 DNA: TGTGCCAGCAGCTTGGGGTCTTATAGCGGGACAGATACGCAGTATTTT
D gene: TRBD2; J gene: TRBJ2-3; clone size: -; V gene: TRBV6-1; CDR3 protein: CASSRGLAGGPRTDTQYF; CDR3 DNA: TGTGCCAGCAGTCGCGGACTAGCGGGAGGGCCTCGCACAGATACGCAGTATTTT
D gene: -; J gene: TRBJ1-3; clone size: few; V gene: TRBV7-6; CDR3 protein: CASSPGAGASGNTIYF; CDR3 DNA: TGTGCCAGCAGCCCTGGGGCAGGGGCTAGTGGAAACACCATATATTTT
D gene: -; J gene: TRBJ2-7; clone size: -; V gene: TRBV6-1; CDR3 protein: CASSRDMGYEQYF; CDR3 DNA: TGTGCCAGCAGTCGCGATATGGGCTACGAGCAGTACTTC
D gene: -; J gene: TRBJ2-3; clone size: -; V gene: TRBV27; CDR3 protein: CATGLNPTNTQYF; CDR3 DNA: TGCGCCACGGGGCTGAACCCTACAAATACGCAGTACTTT
D gene: TRBD1; J gene: TRBJ1-5; clone size: -; V gene: TRBV12-3/TRBV12-4; CDR3 protein: CASSKNRDRGANQPQHF; CDR3 DNA: TGTGCCAGCAGTAAAAACCGGGACAGGGGGGCCAATCAGCCCCAGCATTTT
D gene: -; J gene: TRBJ1-6; clone size: once; V gene: TRBV12-3/TRBV12-4; CDR3 protein: CASSRDGTDYLRPLHF; CDR3 DNA: TGTGCCAGCAGTCGGGACGGGACCGACTATCTTAGACCCCTCCACTTT
D gene: -; J gene: TRBJ1-2; clone size: medium-sized; V gene: TRBV6-5; CDR3 protein: CASSYSVGRAGKNYGYTF; CDR3 DNA: TGTGCCAGCAGTTACTCGGTTGGGAGGGCGGGAAAAAACTATGGCTACACCTTC
D gene: -; J gene: TRBJ1-2; clone size: medium-sized; V gene: TRBV6-5; CDR3 protein: CASSYSPGRSNYGYTF; CDR3 DNA: TGTGCCAGCAGTTACTCGCCCGGGCGGAGTAACTATGGCTACACCTTC
D gene: -; J gene: TRBJ2-1; clone size: few; V gene: TRBV6-1; CDR3 protein: CASSLLLLGAYEQFF; CDR3 DNA: TGTGCCAGCAGCCTCCTACTTTTAGGGGCCTACGAGCAGTTCTTC
D gene: -; J gene: TRBJ2-3; clone size: -; V gene: TRBV4-1; CDR3 protein: CGRSPGRWAKDTQYF; CDR3 DNA: TGCGGCCGCAGCCCGGGGAGGTGGGCCAAAGATACTCAGTATTTT
D gene: TRBD2; J gene: TRBJ2-1; clone size: -; V gene: TRBV6-1; CDR3 protein: CASRKTSGGVPSYNEQFF; CDR3 DNA: TGTGCCAGCAGAAAGACTAGCGGGGGGGTACCTTCCTACAATGAGCAGTTCTTC
D gene: -; J gene: TRBJ1-1; clone size: -; V gene: TRBV9; CDR3 protein: CASSASRKGDGTEAFF; CDR3 DNA: TGTGCCAGCAGCGCATCCAGGAAGGGGGATGGGACTGAAGCTTTCTTT
D gene: -; J gene: TRBJ2-7; clone size: -; V gene: TRBV10-3; CDR3 protein: CAISDIQGINYEQYF; CDR3 DNA: TGTGCCATCAGTGATATTCAGGGGATAAACTACGAGCAGTACTTC
D gene: -; J gene: TRBJ2-4; clone size: once; V gene: TRBV27; CDR3 protein: CASRGLGAKNIQYF; CDR3 DNA: TGTGCCAGCAGGGGGCTGGGAGCCAAAAATATTCAGTACTTT
D gene: -; J gene: TRBJ1-1; clone size: -; V gene: TRBV6-1; CDR3 protein: CASSKTGLNTEAFF; CDR3 DNA: TGTGCCAGCAGCAAAACAGGGCTTAACACTGAAGCTTTCTTT
D gene: -; J gene: TRBJ2-3; clone size: -; V gene: TRBV27; CDR3 protein: CAGSLGRDQETQYF; CDR3 DNA: TGTGCGGGCAGCTTGGGCCGGGACCAAGAGACGCAGTACTTT
D gene: -; J gene: TRBJ2-7; clone size: -; V gene: TRBV20-1; CDR3 protein: CSAPDSREQYF; CDR3 DNA: TGCAGTGCTCCGGACTCGCGCGAGCAGTACTTC
D gene: -; J gene: TRBJ1-2; clone size: medium-sized; V gene: TRBV6-5; CDR3 protein: CASIAAGGGYGYTF; CDR3 DNA: TGTGCCAGCATCGCAGCGGGCGGTGGCTATGGCTACACCTTC
D gene: -; J gene: TRBJ2-4; clone size: -; V gene: TRBV6-1; CDR3 protein: CASRPGLWAKDTQYF; CDR3 DNA: TGTGCCAGCAGGCCCGGGCTGTGGGCCAAAGATACGCAGTACTTC
D gene: -; J gene: TRBJ2-1; clone size: -; V gene: TRBV10-1; CDR3 protein: CASSTGTTTPFF; CDR3 DNA: TGCGCCAGCAGTACTGGGACCACTACCCCGTTCTTC
D gene: -; J gene: TRBJ2-4; clone size: -; V gene: TRBV10-1; CDR3 protein: CAGIEIRDGGFQYF; CDR3 DNA: TGCGCGGGCATCGAGATCCGGGACGGAGGGTTCCAGTACTTC
D gene: -; J gene: TRBJ2-7; clone size: -; V gene: TRBV7-2; CDR3 protein: CASSLVTVGAEHYF; CDR3 DNA: TGTGCCAGCAGCTTAGTGACAGTGGGGGCCGAGCATTACTTC
D gene: -; J gene: TRBJ2-5; clone size: once; V gene: TRBV10-1; CDR3 protein: CASSQGLGGRDQETQYF; CDR3 DNA: TGCGCCAGCTCCCAGGGGCTTGGGGGCCGTGACCAAGAGACCCAGTACTTC
D gene: -; J gene: TRBJ1-1; clone size: -; V gene: TRBV10-2; CDR3 protein: CASSEGLKGGTEAFF; CDR3 DNA: TGCGCCAGCAGTGAGGGGTTGAAAGGGGGCACTGAAGCTTTCTTT
D gene: -; J gene: TRBJ1-6; clone size: many; V gene: TRBV7-2; CDR3 protein: CASSSPDHLLHF; CDR3 DNA: TGTGCCAGCAGCTCTCCCGACCATTTACTCCACTTT
D gene: -; J gene: TRBJ2-3; clone size: few; V gene: TRBV6-1; CDR3 protein: CASSLRQGGSDTQYF; CDR3 DNA: TGTGCCAGCAGCCTCCGACAGGGAGGGTCAGATACGCAGTATTTT
D gene: TRBD2; J gene: TRBJ2-1; clone size: many; V gene: TRBV6-5; CDR3 protein: CASSYYSGSLEQFF; CDR3 DNA: TGTGCCAGCAGTTACTATAGCGGGAGCCTTGAGCAGTTCTTC
D gene: TRBD1; J gene: TRBJ1-6; clone size: once; V gene: TRBV6-1; CDR3 protein: CASSSWGRQGLNSPLNF; CDR3 DNA: TGTGCCAGCAGCTCCTGGGGCCGACAGGGACTCAATTCACCCCTCAACTTT
D gene: -; J gene: TRBJ2-3; clone size: once; V gene: TRBV6-1; CDR3 protein: CASRMAGGSDTQYF; CDR3 DNA: TGTGCCAGTCGGATGGCCGGAGGGTCAGATACGCAGTATTTT
D gene: TRBD2; J gene: TRBJ2-4; clone size: -; V gene: TRBV27; CDR3 protein: CASRGGGVKDIQYF; CDR3 DNA: TGTGCCAGCAGGGGGGGGGGGGTCAAAGACATTCAGTACTTC
D gene: -; J gene: TRBJ2-5; clone size: -; V gene: TRBV6-1; CDR3 protein: CASSRGTRQYF; CDR3 DNA: TGTGCCAGTTCCCGGGGGACTCGGCAGTACTTC
D gene: TRBD2; J gene: TRBJ2-5; clone size: -; V gene: TRBV28; CDR3 protein: CASSLAGGPKETQYF; CDR3 DNA: TGTGCCAGCAGTTTAGCGGGAGGCCCGAAAGAGACCCAGTACTTC
D gene: TRBD2; J gene: TRBJ2-7; clone size: -; V gene: TRBV4-1; CDR3 protein: CASSRSGTSGDSYEQYF; CDR3 DNA: TGCGCCAGCAGCCGATCCGGGACTAGCGGAGACTCCTACGAGCAGTACTTC